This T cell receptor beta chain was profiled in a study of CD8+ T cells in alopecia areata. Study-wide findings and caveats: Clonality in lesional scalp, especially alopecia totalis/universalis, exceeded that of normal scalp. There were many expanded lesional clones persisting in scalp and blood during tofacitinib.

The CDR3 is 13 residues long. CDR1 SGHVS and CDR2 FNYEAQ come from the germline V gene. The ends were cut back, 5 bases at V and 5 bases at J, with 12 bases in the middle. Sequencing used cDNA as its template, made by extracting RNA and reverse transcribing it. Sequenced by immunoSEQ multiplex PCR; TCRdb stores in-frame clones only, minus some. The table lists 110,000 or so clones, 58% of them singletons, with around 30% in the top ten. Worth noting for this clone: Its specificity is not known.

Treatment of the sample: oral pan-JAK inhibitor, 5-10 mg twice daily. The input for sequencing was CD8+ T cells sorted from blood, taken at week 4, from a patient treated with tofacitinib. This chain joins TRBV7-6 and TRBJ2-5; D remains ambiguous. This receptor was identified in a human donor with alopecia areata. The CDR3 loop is CASSLRISETQYF. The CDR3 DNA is TGTGCCAGCAGCCTCAGGATCTCGGAGACCCAGTACTTC. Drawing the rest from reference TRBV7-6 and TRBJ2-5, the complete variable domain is GAGVSQSPRYKVTKRGQDVALRCDPISGHVSLYWYRQALGQGPEFLTYFNYEAQQDKSGLPNDRFSAERPEGSISTLTIQRTEQRDSAMYRCASSLRISETQYFGPGTRLLVL.